These 12 T cell receptor beta chains came from one sample sequenced in a study of blood T cell repertoires in COVID-19. TCRdb's copy holds only in-frame clones and misses some; the assay was immunoSEQ multiplex PCR. The sample lists 200,000 to 250,000 clones, 85% to 90% occurring once. The sequencing input was peripheral blood. Every receptor here comes from a man aged 50 to 60 with COVID-19, enrolled during active disease.

This clone was counted a few times. The V and J genes are TRBV7-2 and TRBJ1-1; D remains ambiguous. Deletions cut 0 bases from V and 1 base from J, with 12 bases between. This CDR3 has 16 amino acids. Germline lookup yields CDR1 SGHTA and CDR2 FQGNSA. CDR3 residues: CASSLAVGVWNTEAFF. In DNA, the CDR3 is TGTGCCAGCAGCTTAGCGGTCGGGGTGTGGAACACTGAAGCTTTCTTT.

The chain carries TRBV7-3 and TRBJ2-2; 12 bases are a match to TRBD1. Germline CDR1 is SGHTA and CDR2 is FQGTGA. This CDR3 contains 16 residues. V shed 5 bases and J 5 bases; nucleotides not matched to a gene: 6. The CDR3 nucleotides are TGTGCCAGCAGCATCCCGGGACAGGGGGCTACCGGGGAGCTGTTTTTT. Translated: CASSIPGQGATGELFF.

V is TRBV27 and J is TRBJ1-1; 9 bases map to TRBD1. The CDR3 length is 15 residues. The trim removed 5 bases at V and 1 base at J, leaving 5 bases unmatched. Germline values: CDR1 MNHEY, CDR2 SMNVEV (reference sequence). CDR3 amino acids: CASSRTGEGNTEAFF. DNA for the CDR3: TGTGCCAGCAGTAGGACAGGGGAAGGGAACACTGAAGCTTTCTTT.

The genes are TRBV15 and TRBJ2-7; 7 positions agree with TRBD2. Looked up from germline, CDR1 is LNHNV and CDR2 is YYDKDF (reference sequence). Unmatched junction bases numbered 9, after V lost 0 bases and J lost 1 base. The length of the CDR3 is 17 residues. The DNA for the CDR3 is TGTGCCACCAGCAGAGACCCTTGGGAGGGGAGATCCTACGAGCAGTACTTC. Its protein product is CATSRDPWEGRSYEQYF.

The gene calls are TRBV4-3 and TRBJ1-2; D not certain. Per the germline V gene, CDR1 is LGHNA and CDR2 is YSLEER. Trimming took off 0 bases at V and 3 bases at J, with 14 bases between the two ends. The CDR3 is made up of 16 amino acids. The CDR3: CASSQDTTGRDYGYTF. The DNA for the CDR3 is TGCGCCAGCAGCCAAGATACCACCGGTCGTGACTATGGCTACACCTTC.

This chain uses TRBV27 with TRBJ2-7, with 9 bases fitting TRBD1. V shed 5 bases, J shed 4 bases, and the junction held 6 bases outside the gene matches. This CDR3 contains 14 residues. Germline CDR1 MNHEY, CDR2 SMNVEV (reference sequence). The CDR3 loop reads CASSPGQGRYEQYF. The CDR3 DNA sequence: TGTGCCAGCAGTCCGGGACAGGGACGGTACGAGCAGTACTTC.

The genes are TRBV7-9 and TRBJ1-2; 9 bases are shared with TRBD1. Trimming cost V 3 bases and J 5 bases; bases outside gene matches: 1. CDR3 length: 13 amino acids. The germline V gene has CDR1 SEHNR and CDR2 FQNEAQ (reference sequence). The CDR3 loop is CASSFGQGYGYTF. The CDR3 DNA follows: TGTGCCAGCAGCTTTGGACAGGGGTATGGCTACACCTTC.

The chain couples TRBV6-4 to TRBJ2-1, with TRBD2 matching 7 bases. The CDR3 contains 15 residues. V dropped 4 bases and J dropped 3; count of bases not matched to a gene: 6. Germline loops: CDR1 MRHNA, CDR2 SNTAGT. CDR3 DNA sequence: TGTGCCAGCAGTGCTTTTGGCGGGAGCTACAATGAGCAGTTCTTC. As protein: CASSAFGGSYNEQFF.

The rearrangement uses TRBV2 and TRBJ2-2, with D unresolved. This CDR3 has 12 amino acids. The germline gives CDR1 SNHLY, CDR2 FYNNEI. V shed 7 bases and J shed 4 bases, with 7 bases lying between them. CDR3 coding DNA: TGTGCCAGCAAGGAGAGCACCGGGGAGCTGTTTTTT. Amino acids: CASKESTGELFF.

The chain is built from TRBV24-1 and TRBJ2-7; weak D call: TRBD1 (6 bases). Trimming removed 9 bases from V and 6 bases from J, with 23 bases in between. The CDR3 totals 15 residues. Germline lookup yields CDR1 KGHDR and CDR2 SFDVKD. The CDR3 nucleotides read TGTGCCACCGGTGGACAGAAGACTTATCACTGCGAGCAGTACTTC. This translates into CATGGQKTYHCEQYF.

The V and J genes are TRBV10-3 and TRBJ2-1; 9 positions agree with TRBD2. V trimming: 3 bases; J trimming: 0 bases; junction bases outside the gene matches: 3. This CDR3 spans 16 amino acids. CDR1 is ENHRY and CDR2 is SYGVKD in the germline V gene. The DNA for the CDR3 is TGTGCCATCAGTGATTCTAGCGGGATCTCCTACAATGAGCAGTTCTTC. As protein: CAISDSSGISYNEQFF.

The chain has TRBV30 and TRBJ2-1; 9 positions match TRBD1. Trimming removed 3 bases from V and 8 bases from J; junction bases left unmatched: 5. The germline V gene encodes CDR1 GTSNPN and CDR2 SVGIG (reference sequence). CDR3 size: 13 residues. The CDR3 here is CAWRGTGSDEQFF. CDR3 nucleotide sequence: TGTGCCTGGAGGGGGACAGGGTCGGATGAGCAGTTCTTC.